This T cell receptor beta chain was documented in a study of a mutant IDH1 vaccine in newly diagnosed glioma. Comment on this clone: The antigen is unknown.

The CDR3 length is 12 residues. The ends lost 9 bases at V and 6 bases at J; junction bases unmatched: 5. In germline, CDR1 is LNHDA, CDR2 SQIVND (reference sequence). Time point described: week 23, last vaccination. Vaccinated patients received 300 ug of mutant IDH1 20-mer peptide per dose, with topical imiquimod. Data came from immunoSEQ multiplex PCR; TCRdb stores just in-frame clones and leaves some out. The sample gives tens of thousands of clones, around 82% of which show up once; approximately 13% is in the top ten. The source of this sequence is a man between 25 and 39 years old with glioma. This specimen consisted of PBMCs, obtained from a glioma patient whose treatment included an IDH1 peptide vaccine. The chain combines TRBV19 with TRBJ1-2; 9 bases line up with TRBD1. CDR3 amino acids: CASRRDRDGYTF. For the CDR3, the DNA is TGTGCCAGCCGCCGGGACAGGGATGGCTACACCTTC.